This record covers a single T cell receptor beta chain. The antigen is undetermined. The sample is drawn from a study of long-term antiretroviral therapy in people with HIV. The wider study: The earliest samples predate the 2015 immediate-ART recommendation by about a decade. General study points: On ART adherence, viral resistance or therapy changes, no data were available. HIV repertoires had narrower CDR3 length ranges than controls.

Trimming left V 1 base short and J 0 bases short, with 10 bases between. The CDR3 has 15 residues. Germline CDR1 is LNHNV and CDR2 is YYDKDF (reference sequence). Survey-level resolution applied to immunoSEQ assay v3.0. The study targeted roughly 40,000-55,000 T-cell genomes per sample in sequencing. Some clones are missing from TCRdb's copy, which holds only in-frame ones; the method was immunoSEQ multiplex PCR. The table has 25,000 to 35,000 clones, roughly 80% seen once. The sample in question was unsorted PBMCs, obtained 0.3 years after starting antiretroviral therapy. The clonotype was recovered from a man aged 35-49 years with HIV. The chain combines TRBV15 with TRBJ2-7, with D uncertain. Here the CDR3 reads CATSRAPLGSYEQYF. For the CDR3, the DNA is TGTGCCACCAGCAGAGCTCCGTTGGGCTCCTACGAGCAGTACTTC.